Included here is one T cell receptor beta chain sequence, with context. Its antigen is not yet known. The receptor library was made with the immunoSEQ multiplex PCR assay. For the multiplex PCR, a mixture combining 60 forward primers for TCR Vbeta segments and 13 reverse primers for TCR Jbeta segments was used. Amplification of the CDR3 region of rearranged TCR beta genes was performed with a multiplex PCR assay on genomic DNA. The Illumina HiSeq System was used to sequence the amplified TCR beta libraries as 87-base-pair reads. Per the source publication's procedure: A later analysis tallied 80 million to 95 million unique TCR beta chains across the 640 or so repertoires, and approximately 9.9 million of those chains were shared by two or more donors. Raw reads were error-corrected and collapsed into unique sequences by a nearest-neighbor algorithm in which closely related sequences were merged to remove PCR and sequencing errors. CDR3 sequences were aligned to IMGT reference sequences to assign V, D and J gene segments. For a sequence to be retained, a match of at least six nucleotides to both a V gene segment and a J gene segment was required. A rearrangement was called productive if the CDR3 had no stop codons and remained in frame with V and J, and every other rearrangement was called non-productive. CDR3 was defined by IMGT convention, running from the second conserved V-encoded cysteine to the conserved J-encoded phenylalanine. In an earlier analysis of around 570 of the donors, sequences lacking an unambiguous match to a single V gene segment were excluded. In an earlier analysis of several hundred of the donors, V segments were called functional above 56.7% productive rearrangements and were called segregating when the between-donor standard deviation exceeded 5%. A statistical classification framework was developed to diagnose cytomegalovirus status using the catalog of TCR beta chain sequences. In a later analysis, V and J genes were assigned by comparing TCR nucleotide sequences against IMGT/GENE-DB human TR gene sequences. Using the TCRdist pipeline, a later analysis assigned CDR3 sequences along with most-parsimonious VDJ recombination scenarios. In a later analysis, each TCR beta chain was defined by its CDR3 amino acid sequence together with its V-gene family, and reads without a unique V-gene family were excluded. In a later analysis, 500 to 650 highly shared, low-generation-probability nucleotide sequences were removed to address suspected cross-contamination and a sequencing artifact. In a later analysis, a clonal expansion index was calculated for each public chain from normalized within-repertoire ranks of inferred template counts. In a later analysis, generation probabilities were computed with a VDJ recombination model fitted to out-of-frame rearrangements, and the resulting probabilities were checked against IGoR. A later analysis scored TCR-TCR, TCR-HLA and TCR-CMV co-occurrence with hypergeometric tests, applying a repertoire-size bias correction to TCR pairs. In a later analysis, false discovery rates were estimated by permuting HLA or CMV assignments 20 times. In a later analysis, co-occurring TCRs were grouped using DBSCAN, with TCRdist sequence similarity added in when clustering inside HLA-allele-positive subsets. For co-occurrence clustering, repertoires with fewer than 30,000 or more than 120,000 public chains were excluded, along with several repertoires with anomalous nucleotide sharing. The table was pulled from immuneACCESS by TCRdb, which kept in-frame rearrangements only. Such tables lose some clones; where checked, under half of the loss comes from unresolved V genes, and the rest has no known cause. V and J calls and clone size follow that table, whereas D and trimming were derived from the DNA. The table kept for this sample lists about 200,000 clones. 0.7% to 0.8% of the sample rests with the top ten.

These data belong to a study of cytomegalovirus exposure and HLA in healthy donors (dated by TCRdb to between 2016 and 2019). With respect to the entire study: In an earlier analysis of about 560 of the donors, under 300 Gb of sequence data and 95 million to 130 million unique TCR beta sequences from about 180 million T cells were reported. Roughly 320 gigabases of sequencing data and roughly 81 million unique TCR sequences made up an early release that covered around 640 HLA-typed donors. The genetic ancestry cluster associated with self-reported Caucasian donors included roughly four fifths of the 300 to 450 genotyped donors. The study was designed to test whether signatures of past pathogen exposure could be identified by cataloging public T cell receptors. The study profiled the T cell repertoires of under 850 subjects by immunosequencing and related them to cytomegalovirus serostatus. Besides the first cohort of more than 650 subjects, a separate validation cohort made up of 120 different subjects was used. The study combined high-throughput TCR immunosequencing, statistical association of individual TCRs with disease status, and machine learning to predict cytomegalovirus infection status. To study patterns of TCR occurrence, a later analysis re-analyzed previously published TCR beta repertoires from around 670 donors and added high-resolution HLA genotyping. In the later analysis, no new phenotypic data were used to find candidate immune exposures; instead, reliance was placed on TCR beta sequences and their occurrence across donors. To decide whether each TCR beta V gene segment behaved as functional or pseudogenic, an earlier analysis of approximately 600 of the donors relied on high-throughput TCR beta sequencing. Donor age, sex, ethnicity and CMV serostatus were collected together with the repertoire data. A later genetic analysis took genome-wide SNP genotypes for about 55% of the 666 donors and used that subset as a discovery cohort. Every discovery cohort repertoire had been produced on one sequencing platform. Both class I and class II loci were covered by HLA typing, at four-digit resolution. Typing coverage differed by locus: A, B, C, DRB1 and DQB1 were typed in about 629-630 donors, DQA1 in about 500, DPA1 in nearly 610, and DPB1 in roughly 450. A handful of DR-DQ haplotypes were handled as single units for association and clustering because linkage in the cohort was strong. Among 300 to 500 genotyped donors of the cohort, an average of approximately 220,000 unique TCR beta nucleotide sequences was sequenced per donor, of which roughly 17% were non-productive. On the study overall, not on this receptor specifically: In a later analysis, HLA-associated TCR beta chains were found to be more clonally expanded and to have lower generation probabilities than equally common non-associated chains. A group of highly shared sequence variants was considered likely to be a technical artifact of the sequencing pipeline. Immune exposure information for the cohort was limited to CMV serostatus. A total of fewer than 200 TCR beta chains were listed by the study as associated with cytomegalovirus. Cytomegalovirus status was reported to be diagnosed by the classifier with high specificity and sensitivity in both the original and validation cohorts. In a later analysis, TCR association rates were found to vary across HLA loci, with the most associated TCRs seen for DRB1 alleles and the fewest for HLA-C alleles. Correlated functional status among segregating V segments might reflect linkage disequilibrium, but an unknown experimental factor could not be ruled out. An association between a missense DCLRE1C variant and V-gene and J-gene trimming of TCR beta chains was found in a later genetic analysis and replicated in an independent cohort. This cohort had only TCR beta chains sequenced, and the lack of alpha or paired-chain data limited which features could be detected. According to a later analysis, parvovirus B19, influenza, CMV and Epstein-Barr virus appeared linked to several top co-occurrence clusters. Because HLA typing was missing for some donors at each locus, association tests included only the typed subset. In vitro tests confirmed that a few of the cytomegalovirus-associated TCR beta chains recognize cytomegalovirus antigens. Because the 87-base-pair reads could not distinguish some IMGT-functional V segments, including TRBV6-2 and TRBV6-3, those segments were excluded. Approximately 18 rarely observed V segments, including chromosome 9 orphons, were excluded from the earlier analysis of just under 600 of the donors because counts were too low. Assigning TCR associations to individual alleles was difficult when HLA alleles, especially DR and DQ, strongly co-occurred. In a later analysis, 15,000 to 20,000 TCR beta sequences were associated with specific HLA alleles at a false discovery rate of 0.05. A further reported finding was that TCR beta sequences accurately predicted the HLA-A and HLA-B alleles for most subjects in the first cohort. Compared with the roughly 670-donor mean, donors in an Asian-associated ancestry cluster had fewer N-insertions in productive TCRs, according to a later genetic analysis. The authors suggested that the approach could potentially be generalized to other disease states and immunological phenotypes. While some public TCRs were present in many individuals, most TCR sequences turned up only very rarely across donors. An earlier analysis of approximately 500 of the donors showed that most TCR beta V segments appeared in productive rearrangements either about 87% or about 30% of the time, which broadly matched IMGT annotations. Sequencing depth was assumed to be roughly uniform across donors in the presence/absence analyses, though that assumption may not hold. According to a later analysis, most CMV-associated TCR beta chains appeared to be HLA-restricted, and the HLA associations seemed to be driven largely by CMV exposure.

In total, roughly 710 healthy bone marrow donors made up the cohort. At the time of sampling, every cohort member was nominally healthy, though immune exposures that went unrecorded were likely present. The donor tested CMV seronegative, placing the donor among the 350 to 400 seronegative members of the cohort. Every donor gave a peripheral blood sample, and the peripheral blood mononuclear cells from that sample were used for TCR beta sequencing. The Qiagen DNeasy Blood Extraction Kit was used to extract genomic DNA from the blood cell samples. V is shortened by 1 base, J by 1 base, and the region joining them spans 8 bases. The germline V gene (reference sequence) sets CDR1 to SGHNT and CDR2 to YYREEE. From cysteine to phenylalanine, the CDR3 is 14 amino acids long. The retained sequence is limited to the CDR3, 42 bases, with the frame set at the first base.

Sequencing used PBMCs. The V and J genes are TRBV5-4 and TRBJ1-2, and perhaps TRBD1 as D gene, on 5 matching bases. The clonotype comes from a boy between 10 and 17 years old in good health and CMV-seronegative. The bases read TGTGCCAGCAGCTTGATAGGGGTTAACTATGGCTACACCTTC. It specifies CASSLIGVNYGYTF.